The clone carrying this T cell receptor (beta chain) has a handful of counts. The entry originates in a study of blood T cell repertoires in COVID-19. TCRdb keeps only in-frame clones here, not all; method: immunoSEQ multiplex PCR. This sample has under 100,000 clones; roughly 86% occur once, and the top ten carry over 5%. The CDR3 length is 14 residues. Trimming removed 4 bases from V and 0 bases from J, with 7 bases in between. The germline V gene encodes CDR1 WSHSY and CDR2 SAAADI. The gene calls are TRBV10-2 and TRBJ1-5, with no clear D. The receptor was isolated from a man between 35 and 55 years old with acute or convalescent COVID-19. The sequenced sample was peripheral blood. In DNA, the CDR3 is TGCGCCAGCAGTGGGGCCGGTAGCAATCAGCCCCAGCATTTT. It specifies CASSGAGSNQPQHF.